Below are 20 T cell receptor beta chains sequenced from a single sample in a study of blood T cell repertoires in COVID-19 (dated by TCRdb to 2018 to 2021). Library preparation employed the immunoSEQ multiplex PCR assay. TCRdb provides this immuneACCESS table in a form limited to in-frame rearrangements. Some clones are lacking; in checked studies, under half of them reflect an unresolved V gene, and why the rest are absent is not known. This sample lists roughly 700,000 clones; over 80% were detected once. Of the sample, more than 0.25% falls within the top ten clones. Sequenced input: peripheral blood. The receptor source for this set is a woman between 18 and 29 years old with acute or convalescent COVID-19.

The CDR3 spells CASRGTGKVEQFF. The CDR3 DNA sequence: TGTGCCAGCAGGGGGACAGGGAAGGTTGAGCAGTTCTTC. V usage is TRBV12-3 or TRBV12-4 and J usage is TRBJ2-1; 9 nucleotides agree with TRBD1. This CDR3 contains 13 residues. V was clipped by 6 bases and J by 9 bases; unmatched bases: 6.

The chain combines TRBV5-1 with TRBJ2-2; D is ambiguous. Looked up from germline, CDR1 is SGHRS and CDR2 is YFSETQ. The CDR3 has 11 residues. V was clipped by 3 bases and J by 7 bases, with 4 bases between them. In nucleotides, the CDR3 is TGCGCCAGCAGCTCCGGCGGGGAGCTGTTTTTT. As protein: CASSSGGELFF.

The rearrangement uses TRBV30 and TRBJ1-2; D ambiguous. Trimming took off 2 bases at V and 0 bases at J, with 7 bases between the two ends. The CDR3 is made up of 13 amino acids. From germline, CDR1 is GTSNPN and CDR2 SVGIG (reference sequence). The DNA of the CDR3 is TGTGCCTGGAGTCCCCAGACTAACTATGGCTACACCTTC. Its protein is CAWSPQTNYGYTF.

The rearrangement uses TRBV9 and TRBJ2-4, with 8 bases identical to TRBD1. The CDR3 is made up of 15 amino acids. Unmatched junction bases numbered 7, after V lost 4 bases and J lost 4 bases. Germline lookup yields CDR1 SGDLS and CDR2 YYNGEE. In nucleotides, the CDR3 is TGTGCCAGCAGCTCCCAACAGGGGGGTAAAAACATTCAGTACTTC. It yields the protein CASSSQQGGKNIQYF.

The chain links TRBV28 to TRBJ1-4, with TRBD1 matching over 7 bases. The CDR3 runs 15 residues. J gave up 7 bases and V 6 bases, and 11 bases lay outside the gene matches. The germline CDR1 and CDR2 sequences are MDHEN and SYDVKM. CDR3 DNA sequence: TGTGCCAGCAGCGCATTAGGGGGCGCGGGTGAAAAACTGTTTTTT. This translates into CASSALGGAGEKLFF. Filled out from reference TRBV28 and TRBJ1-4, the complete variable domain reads DVKVTQSSRYLVKRTGEKVFLECVQDMDHENMFWYRQDPGLGLRLIYFSYDVKMKEKGDIPEGYSVSREKKERFSLILESASTNQTSMYLCASSALGGAGEKLFFGSGTQLSVL.

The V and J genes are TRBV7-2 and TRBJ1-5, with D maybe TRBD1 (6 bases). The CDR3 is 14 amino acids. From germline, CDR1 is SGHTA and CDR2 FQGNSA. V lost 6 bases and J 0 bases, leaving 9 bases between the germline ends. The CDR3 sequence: CASRTGNSNQPQHF. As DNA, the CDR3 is TGTGCCAGCAGAACAGGGAATAGCAATCAGCCCCAGCATTTT.

The CDR3 DNA reads TGTGCCAGTGACTGGGTCCACCAAGAGACCCAGTACTTC. This encodes CASDWVHQETQYF. The chain couples TRBV2 to TRBJ2-5; D not resolved. The CDR3 consists of 13 residues. Trimming cost V 9 bases and J 0 bases, with 11 bases left between them. Germline-derived CDR1 and CDR2 are SNHLY and FYNNEI. Drawing the rest from reference TRBV2 and TRBJ2-5, the complete variable domain is EPEVTQTPSHQVTQMGQEVILRCVPISNHLYFYWYRQILGQKVEFLVSFYNNEISEKSEIFDDQFSVERPDGSNFTLKIRSTKLEDSAMYFCASDWVHQETQYFGPGTRLLVL.

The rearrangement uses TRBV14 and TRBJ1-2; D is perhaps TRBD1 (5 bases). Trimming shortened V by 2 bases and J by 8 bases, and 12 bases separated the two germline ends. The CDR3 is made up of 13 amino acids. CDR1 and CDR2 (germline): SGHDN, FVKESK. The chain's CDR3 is CASSQRYRNGYTF. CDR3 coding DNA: TGTGCCAGCAGCCAACGATACAGGAACGGCTACACCTTC.

CDR3 amino acids: CASSDQPGGFGYTF. In nucleotides, the CDR3 is TGTGCCAGCAGTGATCAGCCAGGGGGCTTTGGCTACACCTTC. This rearrangement joins TRBV6-1 to TRBJ1-2; 8 bases align to TRBD1. The V gene's germline CDR1 is MNHNS and CDR2 SASEGT. V was pared by 3 bases and J by 7 bases, with 7 bases of the junction left unmatched. This CDR3 is built from 14 residues.

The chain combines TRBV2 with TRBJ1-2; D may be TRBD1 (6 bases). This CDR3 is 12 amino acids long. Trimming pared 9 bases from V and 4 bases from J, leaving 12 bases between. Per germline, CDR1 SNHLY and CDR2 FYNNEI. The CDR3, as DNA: TGTGCCAGTGCAGACAGGACCTATGGCTACACCTTC. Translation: CASADRTYGYTF. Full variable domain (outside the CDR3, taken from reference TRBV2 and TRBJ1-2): EPEVTQTPSHQVTQMGQEVILRCVPISNHLYFYWYRQILGQKVEFLVSFYNNEISEKSEIFDDQFSVERPDGSNFTLKIRSTKLEDSAMYFCASADRTYGYTFGSGTRLTVV.

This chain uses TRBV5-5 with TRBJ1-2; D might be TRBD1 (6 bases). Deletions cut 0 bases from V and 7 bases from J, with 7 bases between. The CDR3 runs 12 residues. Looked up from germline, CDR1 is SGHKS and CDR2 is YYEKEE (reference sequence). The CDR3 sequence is CASSLVQGGYTF. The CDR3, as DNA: TGTGCCAGCAGCTTGGTACAGGGTGGCTACACCTTC.

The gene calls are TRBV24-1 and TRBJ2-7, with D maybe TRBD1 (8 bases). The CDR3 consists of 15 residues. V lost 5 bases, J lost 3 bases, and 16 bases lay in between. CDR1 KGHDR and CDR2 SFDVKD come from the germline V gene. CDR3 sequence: CATSGNRGGYYEQYF. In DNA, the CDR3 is TGTGCCACCAGTGGGAACAGGGGGGGATACTACGAGCAGTACTTC.

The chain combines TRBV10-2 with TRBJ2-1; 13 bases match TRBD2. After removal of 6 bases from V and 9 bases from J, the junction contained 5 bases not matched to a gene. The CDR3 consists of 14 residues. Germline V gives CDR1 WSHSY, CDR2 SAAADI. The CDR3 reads CASRLAGGRGEQFF. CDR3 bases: TGCGCCAGCAGACTAGCGGGGGGGCGGGGTGAGCAGTTCTTC.

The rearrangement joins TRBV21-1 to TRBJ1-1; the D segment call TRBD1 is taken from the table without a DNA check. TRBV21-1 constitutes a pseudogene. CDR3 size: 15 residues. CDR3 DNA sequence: TGTGCCAGCAGCCGAAACCGGACAGGAAACACTGAAGCTTTCTTT. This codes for CASSRNRTGNTEAFF.

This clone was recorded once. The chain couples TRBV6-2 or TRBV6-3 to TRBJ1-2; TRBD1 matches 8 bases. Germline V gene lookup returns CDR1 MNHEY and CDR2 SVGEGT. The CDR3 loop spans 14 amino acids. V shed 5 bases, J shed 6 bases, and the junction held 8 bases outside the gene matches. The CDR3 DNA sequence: TGTGCCAGCAGTCGGCCGCAGGGGGCGCATGGCTACACCTTC. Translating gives CASSRPQGAHGYTF.

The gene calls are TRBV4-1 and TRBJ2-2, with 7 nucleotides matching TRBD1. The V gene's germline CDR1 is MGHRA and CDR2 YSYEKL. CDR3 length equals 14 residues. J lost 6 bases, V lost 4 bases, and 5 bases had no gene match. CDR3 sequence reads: CASSRTGAPGELFF. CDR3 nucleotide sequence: TGCGCCAGCAGCCGAACAGGGGCCCCCGGGGAGCTGTTTTTT.

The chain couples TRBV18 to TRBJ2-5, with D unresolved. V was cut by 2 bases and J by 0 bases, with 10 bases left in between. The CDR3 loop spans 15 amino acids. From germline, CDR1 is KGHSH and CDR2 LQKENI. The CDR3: CASSPVGRYQETQYF. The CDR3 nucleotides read TGTGCCAGCTCACCAGTGGGCAGGTACCAAGAGACCCAGTACTTC. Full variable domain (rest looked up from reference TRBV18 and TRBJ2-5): NAGVMQNPRHLVRRRGQEARLRCSPMKGHSHVYWYRQLPEEGLKFMVYLQKENIIDESGMPKERFSAEFPKEGPSILRIQQVVRGDSAAYFCASSPVGRYQETQYFGPGTRLLVL.

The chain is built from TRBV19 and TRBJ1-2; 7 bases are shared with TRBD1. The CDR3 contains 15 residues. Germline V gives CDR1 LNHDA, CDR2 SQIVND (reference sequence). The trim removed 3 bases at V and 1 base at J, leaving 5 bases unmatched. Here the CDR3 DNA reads TGTGCCAGTAGTATTGCTGGGACAGTTAACTATGGCTACACCTTC. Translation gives CASSIAGTVNYGYTF.

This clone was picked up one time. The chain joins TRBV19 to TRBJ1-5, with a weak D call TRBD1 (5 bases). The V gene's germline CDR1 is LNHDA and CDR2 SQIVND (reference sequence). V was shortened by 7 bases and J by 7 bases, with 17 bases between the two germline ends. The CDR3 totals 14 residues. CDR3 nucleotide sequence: TGTGCCAGTACTGGGCAGGGATTTTACCAGCCCCAGCATTTT. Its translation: CASTGQGFYQPQHF.

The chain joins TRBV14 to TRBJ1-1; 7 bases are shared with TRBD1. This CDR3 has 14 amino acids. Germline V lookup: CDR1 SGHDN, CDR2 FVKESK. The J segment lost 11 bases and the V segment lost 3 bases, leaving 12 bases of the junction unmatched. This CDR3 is CASSQSNRGTIAFF. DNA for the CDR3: TGTGCCAGCAGCCAGAGTAACAGGGGCACGATCGCTTTCTTT.